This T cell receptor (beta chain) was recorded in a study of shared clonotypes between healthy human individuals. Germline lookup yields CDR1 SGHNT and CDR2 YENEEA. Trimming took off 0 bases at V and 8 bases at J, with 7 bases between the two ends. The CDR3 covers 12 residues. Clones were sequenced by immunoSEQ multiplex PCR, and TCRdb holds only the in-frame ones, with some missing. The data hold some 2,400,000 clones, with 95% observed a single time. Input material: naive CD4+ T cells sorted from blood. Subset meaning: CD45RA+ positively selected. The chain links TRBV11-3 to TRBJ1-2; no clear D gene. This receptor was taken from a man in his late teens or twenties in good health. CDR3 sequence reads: CASSLDGAGYTF. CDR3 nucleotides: TGTGCCAGCAGCTTAGACGGTGCCGGCTACACCTTC.